This T cell receptor (beta chain) was obtained from a study of blood T cell repertoires in COVID-19. Study background: Sample material is recorded as cDNA or gDNA derived from T cells, B-cell-depleted T cells, or PBMCs.

Authors' processing steps: Reference gene primers were amplified, and this amplification served to estimate nucleated cell counts. Data came from immunoSEQ multiplex PCR; TCRdb stores just in-frame clones and leaves some out. V, J and clone size derive from that table, while D and trimming were established from the DNA sequence. The data show over 150,000 clones, 84% seen once. This CDR3 has 14 amino acids. V was pared by 6 bases and J by 3 bases, with 11 bases between. CDR1 is LNHDA, CDR2 SQIVND, per germline (reference sequence). The gene calls are TRBV19 and TRBJ2-2; tentatively, D is TRBD1 (6 bases). The source of this sequence is a woman older than 75 with COVID-19, enrolled during active disease. The sequencing sample was made of peripheral blood. The CDR3: CASSAQGYTGELFF. In nucleotides, the CDR3 is TGTGCCAGTAGCGCACAGGGATACACCGGGGAGCTGTTTTTT. Together with reference TRBV19 and TRBJ2-2, the CDR3 gives the full variable domain: DGGITQSPKYLFRKEGQNVTLSCEQNLNHDAMYWYRQDPGQGLRLIYYSQIVNDFQKGDIAEGYSVSREKKESFPLTVTSAQKNPTAFYLCASSAQGYTGELFFGEGSRLTVL.